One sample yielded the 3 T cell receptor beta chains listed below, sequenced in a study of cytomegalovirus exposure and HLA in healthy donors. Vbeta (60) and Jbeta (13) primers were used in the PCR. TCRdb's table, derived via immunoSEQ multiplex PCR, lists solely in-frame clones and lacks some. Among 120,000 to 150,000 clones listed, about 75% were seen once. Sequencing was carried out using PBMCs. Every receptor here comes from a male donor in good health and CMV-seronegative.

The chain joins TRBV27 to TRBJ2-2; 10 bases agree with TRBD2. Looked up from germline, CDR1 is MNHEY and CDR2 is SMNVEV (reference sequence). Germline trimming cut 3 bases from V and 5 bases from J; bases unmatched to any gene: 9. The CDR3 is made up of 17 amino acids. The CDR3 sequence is CASSFRLAGERTGELFF. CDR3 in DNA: TGTGCCAGCAGTTTTCGGCTAGCGGGAGAGCGAACCGGGGAGCTGTTTTTT.

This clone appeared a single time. Here the CDR3 DNA reads TGTGCCAGCAGCTGGACAGGGCTGGATGGCTACACCTTC. This codes for CASSWTGLDGYTF. The J gene is TRBJ1-2, the V gene TRBV5-8, with TRBD1 identical over 8 bases. V shed 3 bases, J shed 6 bases, and the junction held 4 bases outside the gene matches. Per germline, CDR1 SGHTS and CDR2 YDEGEE. The CDR3 runs to 13 residues.

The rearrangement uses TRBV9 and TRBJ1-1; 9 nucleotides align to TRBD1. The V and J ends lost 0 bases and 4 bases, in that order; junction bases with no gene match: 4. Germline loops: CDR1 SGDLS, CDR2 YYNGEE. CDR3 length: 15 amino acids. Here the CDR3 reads CASSVDPGQGTEAFF. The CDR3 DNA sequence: TGTGCCAGCAGCGTAGACCCGGGACAGGGCACTGAAGCTTTCTTT.